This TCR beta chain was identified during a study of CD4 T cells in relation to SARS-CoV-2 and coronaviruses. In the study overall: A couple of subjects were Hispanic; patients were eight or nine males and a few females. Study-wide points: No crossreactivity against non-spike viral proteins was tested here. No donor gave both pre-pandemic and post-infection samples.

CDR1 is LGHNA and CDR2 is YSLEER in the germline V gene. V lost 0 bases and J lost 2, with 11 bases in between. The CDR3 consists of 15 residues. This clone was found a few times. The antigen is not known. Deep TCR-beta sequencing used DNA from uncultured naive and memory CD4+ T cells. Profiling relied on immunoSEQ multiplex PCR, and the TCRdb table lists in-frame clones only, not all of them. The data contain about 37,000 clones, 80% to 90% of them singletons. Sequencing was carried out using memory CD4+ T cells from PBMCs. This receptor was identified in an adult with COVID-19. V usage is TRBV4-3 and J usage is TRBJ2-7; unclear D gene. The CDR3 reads CASSQEKGYPYEQYF. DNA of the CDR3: TGCGCCAGCAGCCAAGAGAAGGGTTATCCCTACGAGCAGTACTTC.